One sample yielded the 31 T cell receptor beta chains listed below, sequenced in a study of blood T cell repertoires in COVID-19. TCRdb's table, derived via immunoSEQ multiplex PCR, lists solely in-frame clones and lacks some. The sample holds approximately 240,000 clones, approximately 91% seen once. Sequenced sample: peripheral blood. The receptors were sampled from a woman between 40 and 55 years old who had recovered from COVID-19.

The J gene is TRBJ2-3, the V gene TRBV7-9, with D possibly being TRBD2 (5 bases). Trimming shortened V by 8 bases and J by 0 bases, and 15 bases separated the two germline ends. The germline V gene has CDR1 SEHNR and CDR2 FQNEAQ (reference sequence). The CDR3 has 15 residues. The CDR3 loop is CASRRVGASTDTQYF. The CDR3 DNA sequence: TGTGCCAGCCGGCGGGTGGGAGCAAGCACAGATACGCAGTATTTT.

V and J are TRBV7-8 and TRBJ1-2; 9 bases fit TRBD1. Germline CDR1 and CDR2: SGHVS and FQNEAQ. V was clipped by 5 bases and J by 4 bases; unmatched bases: 5. CDR3 length equals 14 residues. Here the CDR3 DNA reads TGTGCCAGCAGCCCGACAGGGGGTAGCTATGGCTACACCTTC. Translated, it gives CASSPTGGSYGYTF.

The CDR3 here is CASSLADSNSPLHF. The CDR3 nucleotides are TGTGCCAGCTCACTGGCGGACAGTAATTCACCCCTCCACTTT. The V call is TRBV18, the J call TRBJ1-6; the D gene is possibly TRBD1 (6 bases). This CDR3 is 14 amino acids long. Germline CDR1 reads KGHSH; CDR2 reads LQKENI. V was clipped by 4 bases and J by 6 bases, with 10 bases between them.

The V call is TRBV19, the J call TRBJ2-3, with a possible D match to TRBD2 (7 bases). The CDR3 has 15 residues. V lost 7 bases to trimming and J lost 0 bases, with 14 bases between them. Germline V CDR1 and CDR2: LNHDA, SQIVND (reference sequence). The CDR3 loop reads CASKKGGASTDTQYF. The CDR3 DNA reads as TGTGCCAGTAAAAAGGGGGGGGCTAGCACAGATACGCAGTATTTT.

The chain recombines TRBV18 with TRBJ1-1; D unresolved. V was trimmed by 2 bases and J by 4 bases, leaving 11 bases between them. In germline, CDR1 is KGHSH, CDR2 LQKENI. This CDR3 is built from 14 residues. The CDR3, as DNA: TGTGCCAGCTCACCATTACCCGAGGGCACTGAAGCTTTCTTT. Translated: CASSPLPEGTEAFF.

The chain is built from TRBV19 and TRBJ2-5; 8 bases line up with TRBD2. Germline CDR1 is LNHDA and CDR2 is SQIVND (reference sequence). The CDR3 is made up of 13 amino acids. V gave up 5 bases and J gave up 3 bases; unmatched junction bases: 2. The CDR3 coding sequence is TGTGCCAGTAGTTACGGGAGGGAAGAGACCCAGTACTTC. This sequence encodes CASSYGREETQYF.

The CDR3 DNA reads TGCGCCAGCAGCCGGACGCGGGGGGCCACAGATACGCAGTATTTT. It translates to CASSRTRGATDTQYF. The V call is TRBV5-1, the J call TRBJ2-3; 8 nucleotides align to TRBD2. V gave up 4 bases and J gave up 2 bases; unmatched junction bases: 6. Looked up from germline, CDR1 is SGHRS and CDR2 is YFSETQ. The CDR3 loop spans 15 amino acids.

This chain connects TRBV7-9 to TRBJ1-4, with 11 bases that match TRBD1. This CDR3 contains 15 residues. J gave up 3 bases and V 5 bases, and 2 bases lay outside the gene matches. From germline, CDR1 is SEHNR and CDR2 FQNEAQ (reference sequence). The CDR3 region is CASSRTGGSNEKLFF. The CDR3 DNA is TGTGCCAGCAGCCGGACAGGGGGCTCTAATGAAAAACTGTTTTTT.

The chain employs TRBV9 and TRBJ2-1; D is perhaps TRBD2 (7 bases). The length of the CDR3 is 15 residues. Trimming cost V 0 bases and J 5 bases, with 12 bases left between them. Germline CDR1 reads SGDLS; CDR2 reads YYNGEE. CDR3 bases: TGTGCCAGCAGCGTAGCCCAGCGGGACAACAATGAGCAGTTCTTC. Translation: CASSVAQRDNNEQFF.

This clone was seen a few times. The chain joins TRBV3-1 (or the pseudogene TRBV3-2) to TRBJ2-7; a possible D gene is TRBD2 (7 bases). CDR1 is LGHDT, CDR2 YNNKEL, per germline (reference sequence). V was clipped by 4 bases and J by 4 bases, with 20 bases between them. The CDR3 runs 16 residues. The CDR3 region has the DNA TGTGCCAGCAGCCCCCGGCTTGCGGGGGCGAGGTACGAGCAGTACTTC. Its protein is CASSPRLAGARYEQYF.

J is TRBJ2-2 and V is TRBV7-2, with a tentative D call TRBD2 (5 bases). Trimming removed 2 bases at V and 0 bases at J, with 10 bases between. CDR1 and CDR2 from the germline V gene are SGHTA and FQGNSA. This CDR3 comprises 16 residues. The CDR3 sequence: CASSLRGSANTGELFF. DNA of the CDR3: TGTGCCAGCAGCTTACGGGGATCCGCGAACACCGGGGAGCTGTTTTTT.

This clone occurred a few times. This chain uses TRBV30 with TRBJ1-4; 9 bases are shared with TRBD1. Germline V gene sequence: CDR1 GTSNPN, CDR2 SVGIG (reference sequence). The CDR3 runs to 16 residues. The ends lost 2 bases at V and 3 bases at J; junction bases unmatched: 7. CDR3 in amino acids: CAWSPLGQGSNEKLFF. The CDR3 coding sequence is TGTGCCTGGAGTCCTCTTGGACAGGGGTCTAATGAAAAACTGTTTTTT.

This rearrangement joins TRBV27 to TRBJ1-2; weak D call: TRBD1 (5 bases). Germline-derived CDR1 and CDR2 are MNHEY and SMNVEV (reference sequence). V was trimmed by 2 bases and J by 3 bases, leaving 10 bases between them. CDR3 length: 14 amino acids. CDR3 in DNA: TGTGCCAGCAGTTTAGGGCAGGGATACTATGGCTACACCTTC. It yields the protein CASSLGQGYYGYTF.

CDR3 sequence: CASSPGADYQETQYF. CDR3 nucleotides: TGTGCCAGCAGCCCAGGGGCCGACTATCAAGAGACCCAGTACTTC. J is TRBJ2-5 and V is TRBV3-1 (or the pseudogene TRBV3-2); a weak D match, TRBD1 (6 bases). The CDR3 extends over 15 amino acids. The germline CDR1 and CDR2 sequences are LGHDT and YNNKEL (reference sequence). Trimming removed 4 bases at V and 2 bases at J, with 14 bases between.

The chain has TRBV29-1 and TRBJ1-2; 8 bases line up with TRBD1. The junction had 7 bases not matched to a gene; V was cut back by 7 bases and J by 3 bases. CDR1 and CDR2 (germline): SQVTM, ANQGSEA. The CDR3 is 13 residues long. As DNA, the CDR3 is TGCAGCGCCTACAGGGGGACGGACTATGGCTACACCTTC. Translating it yields CSAYRGTDYGYTF.

J is TRBJ2-2 and V is TRBV6-6; possible D gene TRBD2, 6 bases. The length of the CDR3 is 15 residues. The V end lost 0 bases, the J end lost 5 bases, and 10 bases lay between the germline ends. Germline CDR1 reads MNHNY; CDR2 reads SVGAGI (reference sequence). The CDR3 spells CASSYSFGGTGELFF. The CDR3 DNA follows: TGTGCCAGCAGTTACTCCTTCGGAGGGACCGGGGAGCTGTTTTTT.

The V and J genes are TRBV6-1 and TRBJ1-5, with a possible D match to TRBD1 (5 bases). V was clipped by 2 bases and J by 9 bases, with 11 bases between them. CDR1 is MNHNS, CDR2 SASEGT, per germline. The CDR3 length is 13 residues. CDR3 sequence: CASSEFDSRPQHF. The CDR3 DNA reads as TGTGCCAGCAGTGAATTTGACAGTCGGCCCCAGCATTTT.

This clone was recorded once. The genes are TRBV9 and TRBJ1-4, with 9 bases aligning to TRBD1. The V gene's germline CDR1 is SGDLS and CDR2 YYNGEE. V gave up 4 bases and J gave up 12 bases; unmatched junction bases: 10. The CDR3 is made up of 14 amino acids. CDR3 sequence (DNA): TGTGCCAGCAGCCCACGGGACAGGGTGGGAGAACTGTTTTTT. It codes for CASSPRDRVGELFF.

The chain has TRBV19 and TRBJ2-3; the match to TRBD2 covers 11 bases. V was pared by 5 bases and J by 1 base, with 11 bases of the junction left unmatched. The CDR3 totals 18 residues. Germline V lookup: CDR1 LNHDA, CDR2 SQIVND (reference sequence). This CDR3 is CASSPIPGLAAGTDTQYF. In DNA, the CDR3 is TGTGCCAGTAGTCCCATCCCGGGACTAGCGGCAGGCACAGATACGCAGTATTTT.

The chain uses TRBV19 and TRBJ2-5, with D possibly matching TRBD2 (6 bases). Germline CDR1 reads LNHDA; CDR2 reads SQIVND (reference sequence). The CDR3 is made up of 12 amino acids. The V end lost 6 bases, the J end lost 5 bases, and 10 bases lay between the germline ends. In DNA form, the CDR3 reads TGTGCCAGTAGGTCTAGCGCGGAGACCCAGTACTTC. Translating it yields CASRSSAETQYF.

The genes are TRBV7-9 and TRBJ2-1; D gene ambiguous. CDR1 is SEHNR and CDR2 is FQNEAQ in the germline V gene (reference sequence). Trimming stripped 2 bases from V and 10 bases from J, with 9 bases between. This CDR3 is 12 amino acids long. CDR3 sequence (DNA): TGTGCCAGCAGCTTATCCGGTTACGAGCAGTTCTTC. This sequence encodes CASSLSGYEQFF.

A single count supports this clone. The chain couples TRBV6-5 to TRBJ2-5, with 8 bases aligning to TRBD1. V was pared by 6 bases and J by 4 bases, with 7 bases of the junction left unmatched. Germline V gene sequence: CDR1 MNHEY, CDR2 SVGAGI. The length of the CDR3 is 14 residues. CDR3 nucleotide sequence: TGTGCCAGCAGGCGGACAGGGTACCCAGAGACCCAGTACTTC. Its protein is CASRRTGYPETQYF.

J is TRBJ2-4 and V is TRBV7-9; 7 positions agree with TRBD1. The germline CDR1 and CDR2 sequences are SEHNR and FQNEAQ (reference sequence). Losses at the gene ends were 5 bases for V and 6 bases for J; bases not matched to a gene: 7. CDR3 length equals 14 residues. The CDR3 loop reads CASSATGSGNIQYF. The CDR3 DNA reads as TGTGCCAGCAGCGCGACAGGGAGCGGAAACATTCAGTACTTC. The full variable domain, its missing parts supplied by reference TRBV7-9 and TRBJ2-4, is DTGVSQNPRHKITKRGQNVTFRCDPISEHNRLYWYRQTLGQGPEFLTYFQNEAQLEKSRLLSDRFSAERPKGSFSTLEIQRTEQGDSAMYLCASSATGSGNIQYFGAGTRLSVL.

This chain joins TRBV9 and TRBJ2-3; unclear D gene. Germline V gene data show CDR1 as SGDLS and CDR2 as YYNGEE. Trimming pared 1 base from V and 0 bases from J, leaving 6 bases between. The CDR3 covers 14 residues. The CDR3 DNA reads TGTGCCAGCAGCGTACTACAGAGCACAGATACGCAGTATTTT. Its translation: CASSVLQSTDTQYF.

The CDR3 DNA sequence: TGTGCCAGCAGCTTAGATCGTTCCAGGGGATACGAGCAGTACTTC. Encoded protein: CASSLDRSRGYEQYF. V gene TRBV11-2 combines with J gene TRBJ2-7; tentative D call: TRBD1 (6 bases). V was cut by 0 bases and J by 4 bases, with 13 bases left in between. The CDR3 is made up of 15 amino acids. The germline CDR1 and CDR2 sequences are SGHAT and FQNNGV.

The chain joins TRBV27 to TRBJ2-1, with 11 bases identical to TRBD2. The CDR3 contains 15 residues. The ends lost 5 bases at V and 6 bases at J; junction bases unmatched: 6. Looked up from germline, CDR1 is MNHEY and CDR2 is SMNVEV (reference sequence). This CDR3 reads CASSPLAGGRNEQFF. In nucleotides, the CDR3 is TGTGCCAGCAGTCCCCTAGCGGGGGGTCGCAATGAGCAGTTCTTC.

The rearrangement uses TRBV19 and TRBJ1-2; 9 nucleotides match TRBD1. The germline CDR1 and CDR2 sequences are LNHDA and SQIVND (reference sequence). The CDR3 extends over 15 amino acids. J gave up 2 bases and V 7 bases, and 8 bases lay outside the gene matches. The chain's CDR3 is CASTTTGQGNYGYTF. The CDR3 bases are TGTGCCAGTACCACTACGGGACAGGGAAACTATGGCTACACCTTC.

The sample holds a few counts of this clone. The V and J genes are TRBV4-3 and TRBJ2-1, with TRBD2 identical over 12 bases. V lost 0 bases and J lost 0; bases outside the gene matches: 6. The V gene's germline CDR1 is LGHNA and CDR2 YSLEER. There are 19 residues in the CDR3. For the CDR3, the DNA is TGCGCCAGCAGCCAAGAAACTAGCGGGGGGCGGAGCTCCTACAATGAGCAGTTCTTC. It yields the protein CASSQETSGGRSSYNEQFF.

This chain connects TRBV11-3 to TRBJ2-7; perhaps TRBD2 as D (5 bases). The CDR3 runs 14 residues. V lost 1 base and J lost 2, with 9 bases in between. CDR1 SGHNT and CDR2 YENEEA come from the germline V gene. As DNA, the CDR3 is TGTGCCAGCAGCTTAGGCGAGGGAACCTACGAGCAGTACTTC. This gives the protein CASSLGEGTYEQYF.

This chain joins TRBV25-1 and TRBJ2-2; D might be TRBD1 (5 bases). Germline CDR1 reads MGHDK; CDR2 reads SYGVNS. Trimming took 2 bases from V and 3 from J, leaving 10 bases between them. The CDR3 length is 15 residues. For the CDR3, the DNA is TGTGCCAGCAGTGAAAGTTTCAGGGACACCGGGGAGCTGTTTTTT. Amino acids: CASSESFRDTGELFF.

The chain recombines TRBV6-5 with TRBJ2-7; 9 bases map to TRBD2. Germline CDR1 reads MNHEY; CDR2 reads SVGAGI. Trimming cost V 5 bases and J 4 bases; bases outside gene matches: 6. CDR3 length: 14 residues. CDR3 nucleotide sequence: TGTGCCAGCAGTATTCTAGCGGGAACATACGAGCAGTACTTC. Translating gives CASSILAGTYEQYF.